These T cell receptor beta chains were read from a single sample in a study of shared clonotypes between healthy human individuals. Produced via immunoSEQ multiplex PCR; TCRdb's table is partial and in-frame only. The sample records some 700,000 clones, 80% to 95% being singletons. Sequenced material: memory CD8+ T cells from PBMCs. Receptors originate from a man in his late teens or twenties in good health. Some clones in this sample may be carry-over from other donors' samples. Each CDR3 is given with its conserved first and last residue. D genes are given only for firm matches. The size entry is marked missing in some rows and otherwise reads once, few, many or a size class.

TGTGCCAGCACGGGTAAGGCGACAGAGAGCACAGATACGCAGTATTTT	CASTGKATESTDTQYF	.	.	16	TRBV7-9	TRBJ2-3
TGTGCCAGCAGCTATGGTCGGGTAAACTATGGCTACACCTTC	CASSYGRVNYGYTF	.	.	14	TRBV14	TRBJ1-2
TGTGCTAGTGGTTCTGTAGCCGAGCAGTACTTC	CASGSVAEQYF	.	.	11	TRBV12-5	TRBJ2-7
TGTGCCAGCAGCTTTTGGAGGGGAAATCAGCCCCAGCATTTT	CASSFWRGNQPQHF	.	.	14	TRBV5-6	TRBJ1-5
TGTGCCAGAAGCTTGGAAAATCGTCGGGAGTATGGCTACACCTTC	CARSLENRREYGYTF	.	.	15	TRBV5-3	TRBJ1-2
TGTGCTAGTGGTTTGGTACCGCCTCAGGGGATACCCTACAATGAGCAGTTCTTC	CASGLVPPQGIPYNEQFF	.	.	18	TRBV12-5	TRBJ2-1
TGTGCCAGCACCCCACTCCGGCAGCCCCTAACCATATATTTT	CASTPLRQPLTIYF	once	.	14	TRBV28	TRBJ1-3
TGTGCCAGCAGCGGGAGGGGGGAGCTGTTTTTT	CASSGRGELFF	once	.	11	TRBV9	TRBJ2-2
TGTGCCAGCAGCCCGAGCGGGGGCTCCTACAATGAGCAGTTCTTC	CASSPSGGSYNEQFF	.	TRBD2	15	TRBV5-6	TRBJ2-1
TGTGCCAGCAGCCAAGGGTATGGAGTTCAGTACAATGAGCAGTTCTTC	CASSQGYGVQYNEQFF	.	.	16	TRBV4-2	TRBJ2-1
TGCGCCAGCAGCTTGGGAGGTGAGCAGTTCTTC	CASSLGGEQFF	.	.	11	TRBV5-1	TRBJ2-1
TGTGCCAGCGCGCGAGGCTACTCTGGAAACACCATATATTTT	CASARGYSGNTIYF	.	.	14	TRBV7-9	TRBJ1-3
TGTGCCAGCCGCCCCGGAACCCTCTCTGGGGCCAACGTCCTGACTTTC	CASRPGTLSGANVLTF	.	.	16	TRBV28	TRBJ2-6
TGTGCCAGCAGGCGCGGGACTAGCGGGGGAGACTACAATGAGCAGTTCTTC	CASRRGTSGGDYNEQFF	.	TRBD2	17	TRBV27	TRBJ2-1
TGTGCCAGCAGTTTATCTGGGGAGTTCTCCTACGAGCAGTACTTC	CASSLSGEFSYEQYF	.	.	15	TRBV28	TRBJ2-7
TGTGCCAGCAGTTCCCTCGACAGGATGAACACTGAAGCTTTCTTT	CASSSLDRMNTEAFF	.	.	15	TRBV6-5	TRBJ1-1
TGTGCCAGCAGTGATTGGGACAGGGGTCCTGAAGCTTTCTTT	CASSDWDRGPEAFF	.	TRBD1	14	TRBV6-1	TRBJ1-1
TGTGCCAGCAGTGAAGTCGACCGCAGAGGAGATACGCAGTATTTT	CASSEVDRRGDTQYF	.	.	15	TRBV2	TRBJ2-3
TGTGCCAGCAGCCTCCTTACAGCGGTGAACACTGAAGCTTTCTTT	CASSLLTAVNTEAFF	.	.	15	TRBV7-6	TRBJ1-1
TGTGCCAGCACGCGACTAGCGGGATTCCCAACCAAAGAGACCCAGTACTTC	CASTRLAGFPTKETQYF	.	TRBD2	17	TRBV7-9	TRBJ2-5
TGTGCCAGCAGCTCCAACGGGGGGAGGACCCAGTACTTC	CASSSNGGRTQYF	.	TRBD2	13	TRBV11-2	TRBJ2-5
TGTGCCAGCAGCTTGGACGCGCTCGGTGGCCAAGAGACCCAGTACTTC	CASSLDALGGQETQYF	once	.	16	TRBV5-6	TRBJ2-5
TGTGCCAGCAGCGCCGGACAGTCCCGCTACGAGCAGTACTTC	CASSAGQSRYEQYF	.	.	14	TRBV11-2	TRBJ2-7
TGTGCCAGCAGTCCCAGGGGAAGCAAAAACACTGAAGCTTTCTTT	CASSPRGSKNTEAFF	.	.	15	TRBV6-5	TRBJ1-1
TGTGCCACCCGCCCTAGCGGCCCCTACGAGCAGTACTTC	CATRPSGPYEQYF	.	TRBD2	13	TRBV13	TRBJ2-7
TGTGCCAGCAGCCCACGACAGGATTATAGGGATGAGCAGTTCTTC	CASSPRQDYRDEQFF	.	.	15	TRBV5-4	TRBJ2-1
TGTGCCAGCCTGTCGCTTCCAGATACGCAGTATTTT	CASLSLPDTQYF	.	.	12	TRBV6-6	TRBJ2-3
TGTGCCAGCAGCGTAGCAAAGGACAGCATGAACACTGAAGCTTTCTTT	CASSVAKDSMNTEAFF	once	.	16	TRBV9	TRBJ1-1
TGTGCCAGCAGAAGGACAGAGTACGAGCAGTACTTC	CASRRTEYEQYF	.	.	12	TRBV7-9	TRBJ2-7
TGTGCCAGCAGTTCCTCCCAGAACACTGAAGCTTTCTTT	CASSSSQNTEAFF	.	.	13	TRBV27	TRBJ1-1
TGTGCCAGCAGTTACAGCCGGGACGGTGAAAAACTGTTTTTT	CASSYSRDGEKLFF	.	.	14	TRBV6-5	TRBJ1-4
TGTGCCAGCAGTTTATCGATGGGGGACAGGGCCTGGCCCGGGGAGCTGTTTTTT	CASSLSMGDRAWPGELFF	once	TRBD1	18	TRBV27	TRBJ2-2
TGTGCCAGCAGCGTCCGGGTAGCGGGAGACAGCGAGCAGTTCTTC	CASSVRVAGDSEQFF	once	TRBD2	15	TRBV11-2	TRBJ2-1
TGCAGCGTTGTGGGGGGAGCGGATCAATTTCCCACAGATACGCAGTATTTT	CSVVGGADQFPTDTQYF	.	.	17	TRBV29-1	TRBJ2-3
TGTGCCAGCAGTCTTATAGGAGGACAGGGCCGGGCCGGGGAGCTGTTTTTT	CASSLIGGQGRAGELFF	.	TRBD1	17	TRBV27	TRBJ2-2
TGTGCCAGCAGTCGAAGGACAGGGATAACTGAAGCTTTCTTT	CASSRRTGITEAFF	.	TRBD1	14	TRBV28	TRBJ1-1
TGTGCCAGCAGTTTGGACCTAGCGGGAGAAGCAGATACGCAGTATTTT	CASSLDLAGEADTQYF	once	TRBD2	16	TRBV28	TRBJ2-3
TGTGCCAGTCGGGGACTAGCGGGAGATAGCACAGATACGCAGTATTTT	CASRGLAGDSTDTQYF	.	TRBD2	16	TRBV7-8	TRBJ2-3
TGTGCCAGCAGTTTAGCAACGCTAGCGGGAGGGCCCGACCCCTACGAGCAGTACTTC	CASSLATLAGGPDPYEQYF	.	TRBD2	19	TRBV27	TRBJ2-7
TGTGCCAGCAGCTTGCGTCGGTCGGGCGGTTCCTCCTACGAGCAGTACTTC	CASSLRRSGGSSYEQYF	.	.	17	TRBV5-4	TRBJ2-7
TGTGCCAGTAACCCACAGGGGGCCGCTGAAGCTTTCTTT	CASNPQGAAEAFF	.	TRBD1	13	TRBV19	TRBJ1-1
TGTGCCAGCAGCCAGGGGGTCGGGGAGCTGTTTTTT	CASSQGVGELFF	.	TRBD1	12	TRBV5-6	TRBJ2-2
TGCGCCAGCAGCCAAGCGGTTCACGCGGGCGCGTCTTATTTT	CASSQAVHAGASYF	.	.	14	TRBV4-1	TRBJ2-3
TGCGCCAGCAGTGATCGAGTAAAAGGGACCTACGAGCAGTACTTC	CASSDRVKGTYEQYF	.	.	15	TRBV10-1	TRBJ2-7